This entry describes one TCR beta chain. Its antigen is not identified. This sample stems from a study of chemoradiotherapy in HPV16-positive cancers. Sequencing was performed with immunoSEQ multiplex PCR; in TCRdb, only in-frame clones are kept and a portion is missing. The sample includes about 68,000 clones, roughly 90% seen only once; the top ten take over 4%. Study-level results: HPV-specific T cells were functionally defined from only a couple of HPV16-positive patients.

This TCR came from a human donor with HPV-associated anogenital cancer. Sequenced material: blood, taken from a patient who underwent chemoradiotherapy.

The CDR3 protein is CASSVSGRSYNEQFF. CDR3 in DNA: TGTGCCAGCAGCGTTAGCGGGAGATCCTACAATGAGCAGTTCTTC. The chain has TRBV9 and TRBJ2-1; 9 nucleotides match TRBD2. The CDR3 extends over 15 amino acids. Germline trimming cut 2 bases from V and 1 base from J; bases unmatched to any gene: 1. Germline loops: CDR1 SGDLS, CDR2 YYNGEE.